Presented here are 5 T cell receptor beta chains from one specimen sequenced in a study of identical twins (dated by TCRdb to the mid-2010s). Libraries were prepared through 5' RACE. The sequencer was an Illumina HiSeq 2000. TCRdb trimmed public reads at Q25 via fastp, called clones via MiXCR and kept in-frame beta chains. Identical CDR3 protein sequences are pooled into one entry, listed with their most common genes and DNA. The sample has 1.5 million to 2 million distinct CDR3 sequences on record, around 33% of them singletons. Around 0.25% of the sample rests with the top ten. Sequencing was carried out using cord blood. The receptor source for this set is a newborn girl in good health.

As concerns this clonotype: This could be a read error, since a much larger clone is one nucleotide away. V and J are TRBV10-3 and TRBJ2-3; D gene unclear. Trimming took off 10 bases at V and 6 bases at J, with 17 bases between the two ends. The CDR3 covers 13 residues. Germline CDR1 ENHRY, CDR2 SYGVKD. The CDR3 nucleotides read TGTGCCAGTAGAACCCCCGGTTTGGATACGCAGTATTTT. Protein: CASRTPGLDTQYF.

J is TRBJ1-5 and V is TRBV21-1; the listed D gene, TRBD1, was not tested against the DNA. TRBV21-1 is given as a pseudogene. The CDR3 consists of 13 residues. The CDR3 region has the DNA TGTGCCAGCAGCAAATGGGGGAATCAGCCCCAGCATTTT. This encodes CASSKWGNQPQHF.

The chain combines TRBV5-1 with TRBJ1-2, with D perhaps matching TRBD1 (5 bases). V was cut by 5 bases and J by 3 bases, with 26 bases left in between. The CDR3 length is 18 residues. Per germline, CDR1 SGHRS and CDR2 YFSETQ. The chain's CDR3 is CASRGSRYFTRQHYGYTF. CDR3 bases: TGCGCCAGCAGGGGGTCGCGTTATTTTACCAGACAGCACTATGGCTACACCTTC.

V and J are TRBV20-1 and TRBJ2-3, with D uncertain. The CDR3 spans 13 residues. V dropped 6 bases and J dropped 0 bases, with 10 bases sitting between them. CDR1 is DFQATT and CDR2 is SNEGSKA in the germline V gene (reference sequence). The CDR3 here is CSAFLGSTDTQYF. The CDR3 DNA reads TGCAGTGCCTTCCTGGGCAGCACAGATACGCAGTATTTT.

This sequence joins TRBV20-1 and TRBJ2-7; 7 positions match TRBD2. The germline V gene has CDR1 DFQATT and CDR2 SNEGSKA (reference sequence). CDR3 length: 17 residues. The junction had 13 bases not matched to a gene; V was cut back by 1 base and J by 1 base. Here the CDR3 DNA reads TGCAGTGCTAGAGCTCCCTTTCTAGCGGACGTTTCCTACGAGCAGTACTTC. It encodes CSARAPFLADVSYEQYF.